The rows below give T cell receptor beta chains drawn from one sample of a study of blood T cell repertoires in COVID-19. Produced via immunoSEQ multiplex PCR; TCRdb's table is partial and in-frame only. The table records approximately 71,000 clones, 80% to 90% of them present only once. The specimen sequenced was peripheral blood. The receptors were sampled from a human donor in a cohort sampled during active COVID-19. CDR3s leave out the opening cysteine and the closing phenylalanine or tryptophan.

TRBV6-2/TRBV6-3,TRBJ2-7,ASSSLRGGPLDEQY
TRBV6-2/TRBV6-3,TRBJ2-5,ASTPVAKGEETQY
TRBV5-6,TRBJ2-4,ASSLVWTQGGQNIQY
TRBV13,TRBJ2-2,ASSFGPGQGDTGELF
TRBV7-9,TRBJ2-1,ASSSRWLGDRNYNEQF
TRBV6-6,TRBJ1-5,ASSYDGIQPQH
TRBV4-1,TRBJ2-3,ASSQVGLADREGADTQY
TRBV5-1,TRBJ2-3,ASSPEGDRGDTQY
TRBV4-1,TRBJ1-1,ASSQVPGGTEAF
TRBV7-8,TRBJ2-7,ASSPHRRSGDSSYEQY
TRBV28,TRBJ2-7,ASSLGTGRSSYEQY
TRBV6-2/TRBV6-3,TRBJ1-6,ASSQGLNSPLH
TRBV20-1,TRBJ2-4,SASPGLAGGPGIQY
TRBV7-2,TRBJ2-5,ASSQAGGGGARETQY
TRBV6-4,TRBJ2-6,ASSDRGGAGANVLT
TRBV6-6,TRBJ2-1,ASSVISGISYNEQF
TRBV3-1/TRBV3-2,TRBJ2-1,ASSPRVHTSGGSYNEQF
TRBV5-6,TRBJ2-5,ASSFLQGMKTQY
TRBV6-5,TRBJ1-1,ASSIPGQTTEAF
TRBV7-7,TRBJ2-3,ASSPAWSGRGDTQY
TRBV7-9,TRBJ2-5,ASSFGQGAAETQY
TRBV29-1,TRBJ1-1,SVGTAEAF
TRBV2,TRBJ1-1,ASSVSRYNTEAF
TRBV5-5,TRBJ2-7,ASSLAGETGTYEQY
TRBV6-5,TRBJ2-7,ASSRGLASSYEQY
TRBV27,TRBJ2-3,ASSSLAGRTDTQY
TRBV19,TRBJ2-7,ASGTRTGVHEQY
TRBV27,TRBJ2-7,ASSFGTGGYEQY
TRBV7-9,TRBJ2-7,ASSSRTGGYEQY
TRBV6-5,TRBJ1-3,ATCTDRGTGNTIY
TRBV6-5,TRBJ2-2,ASSYLSRGPTGELF
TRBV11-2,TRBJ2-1,ASSLSSGAYNEQF
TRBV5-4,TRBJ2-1,ALGGGGSNEQF
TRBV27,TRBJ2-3,ASSLSRAGVPDTQY
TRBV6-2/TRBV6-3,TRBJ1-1,ASSYRGNTEAF
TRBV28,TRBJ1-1,ASSLKPTGRAF
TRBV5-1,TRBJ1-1,ASSLLQGNTEAF